These T cell receptor beta chains were read from a single sample in a study of T cells after posttransplantation cyclophosphamide. Here immunoSEQ multiplex PCR was the method, and the copy in TCRdb shows in-frame clones only, minus some. The table has about 32,000 clones, around nine tenths seen once. The sequenced sample consisted of PBMCs. Receptors were obtained from a woman between 40 and 55 years old with a blood cancer, CMV-positive, and with a related stem cell donor. The CDR3 runs from the conserved cysteine through the conserved F or W. A D gene is named only where the DNA matches it firmly. Expanded clones are given a class, and other clones once, few, many or no size at all.

D gene	V gene	J gene	CDR3 length	clone size	CDR3 protein	CDR3 DNA
TRBD2	TRBV7-2	TRBJ2-3	16	.	CASSLNSGGAKDTQYF	TGTGCCAGCAGCTTAAATAGCGGGGGGGCCAAAGATACGCAGTATTTT
.	TRBV18	TRBJ1-6	14	.	CASSPEGVNSPLHF	TGTGCCAGCTCACCAGAAGGGGTGAATTCACCCCTCCACTTT
TRBD1	TRBV4-3	TRBJ2-6	17	.	CASSPGQGAFGANVLTF	TGCGCCAGCAGCCCTGGACAGGGGGCGTTTGGGGCCAACGTCCTGACTTTC
.	TRBV4-1	TRBJ1-2	15	.	CASSQATGNSYGYTF	TGCGCCAGCAGCCAAGCCACAGGGAACTCCTATGGCTACACCTTC
.	TRBV19	TRBJ1-1	13	.	CASSIGPYQRAFF	TGTGCCAGTAGTATAGGACCATATCAGCGAGCTTTCTTT
.	TRBV7-9	TRBJ2-2	12	.	CASSQKTGELFF	TGTGCCAGCAGCCAAAAAACCGGGGAGCTGTTTTTT
TRBD1	TRBV10-3	TRBJ2-1	13	.	CAVGTGGPNEQFF	TGTGCCGTCGGGACAGGGGGCCCCAATGAGCAGTTCTTC
.	TRBV5-4	TRBJ2-2	14	few	CASGSGDLTGELFF	TGTGCCAGCGGCTCAGGGGATCTCACCGGGGAGCTGTTTTTT
.	TRBV7-7	TRBJ1-3	17	.	CASSSSPLPGPGNTIYF	TGTGCCAGCAGCTCGAGCCCCCTACCAGGTCCTGGAAACACCATATATTTT
TRBD1	TRBV12-5	TRBJ1-5	15	.	CASGLGGQGPQPQHF	TGTGCTAGTGGTTTGGGAGGACAGGGACCTCAGCCCCAGCATTTT
.	TRBV6-5	TRBJ1-2	13	.	CASSEWPDYGYTF	TGTGCCAGCAGTGAATGGCCTGACTATGGCTACACCTTC
.	TRBV21-1	TRBJ2-7	18	.	CASSKEGDRDTNLWEQYF	TGTGCCAGCAGCAAAGAAGGGGACAGAGATACGAACCTATGGGAGCAGTACTTC
TRBD1	TRBV7-8	TRBJ2-2	17	.	CASSLAPGTGNTGELFF	TGTGCCAGCAGCTTAGCCCCCGGGACAGGAAACACCGGGGAGCTGTTTTTT
TRBD2	TRBV10-3	TRBJ2-3	16	.	CAIRTSGGGRTDTQYF	TGTGCCATCAGGACGAGCGGGGGGGGCCGAACAGATACGCAGTATTTT
TRBD1	TRBV12-5	TRBJ1-1	15	.	CASGPPTGGDTEAFF	TGTGCTAGTGGTCCTCCGACAGGGGGGGACACTGAAGCTTTCTTT
.	TRBV10-1	TRBJ2-2	14	.	CASNMQANTGELFF	TGCGCCAGCAACATGCAGGCGAACACCGGGGAGCTGTTTTTT
.	TRBV13	TRBJ1-2	12	few	CASSLLPGASTF	TGTGCCAGCAGCTTATTGCCAGGGGCCAGCACCTTC
.	TRBV7-9	TRBJ2-5	14	once	CASSPSSVPETQYF	TGTGCCAGCAGCCCCTCTAGCGTTCCGGAGACCCAGTACTTC
TRBD1	TRBV11-1	TRBJ1-1	16	.	CASSSSPGQGNTEAFF	TGTGCCAGCAGCTCTAGCCCCGGACAGGGAAACACTGAAGCTTTCTTT
TRBD1	TRBV7-8	TRBJ1-6	17	once	CASSNRQGMDYNSPLHF	TGTGCCAGCAGCAATCGACAGGGTATGGACTATAATTCACCCCTCCACTTT
TRBD1	TRBV9	TRBJ2-3	16	.	CASSVEGAGLTDTQYF	TGTGCCAGCAGCGTAGAGGGGGCGGGCCTCACAGATACGCAGTATTTT
.	TRBV5-1	TRBJ1-3	15	.	CASSLDLSSGNTIYF	TGCGCCAGCAGCTTGGACTTGAGCTCTGGAAACACCATATATTTT
.	TRBV7-2	TRBJ1-6	17	.	CASSLHVLSSYNSPLHF	TGTGCCAGCAGCTTACATGTGCTAAGCTCCTATAATTCCCCCCTCCACTTT
.	TRBV6-1	TRBJ2-2	11	few	CASSLTGELFF	TGTGCCAGCAGCCTCACCGGGGAGCTGTTTTTT
.	TRBV19	TRBJ2-3	15	.	CASSMRRAGSDTQYF	TGTGCCAGTAGTATGAGAAGGGCGGGATCAGATACGCAGTATTTT
TRBD1	TRBV29-1	TRBJ2-7	13	.	CSVLRDSPYEQYF	TGCAGCGTCCTCCGGGACAGCCCCTACGAGCAGTACTTC
.	TRBV7-2	TRBJ1-1	15	.	CASSRLQGTNTEAFF	TGTGCCAGCAGCAGACTACAGGGAACGAACACTGAAGCTTTCTTT
TRBD1	TRBV19	TRBJ1-2	14	.	CASRQGGSNYGYTF	TGTGCCAGTAGACAAGGGGGCTCTAACTATGGCTACACCTTC
TRBD1	TRBV15	TRBJ2-5	17	once	CATSRGTGEPSQETQYF	TGTGCCACCAGCAGAGGGACAGGGGAGCCGAGCCAAGAGACCCAGTACTTC
.	TRBV9	TRBJ2-3	14	.	CASSNPGGADTQYF	TGTGCCAGCAGCAACCCTGGGGGCGCAGATACGCAGTATTTT
TRBD2	TRBV5-1	TRBJ2-1	16	.	CASSWGLAGAYNEQFF	TGCGCCAGCAGCTGGGGACTAGCGGGGGCTTACAATGAGCAGTTCTTC
.	TRBV2	TRBJ1-2	13	.	CASRETEIYGYTF	TGTGCCAGCAGGGAGACAGAGATCTATGGCTACACCTTC
TRBD1	TRBV7-2	TRBJ2-7	15	.	CASSSTGGAVYEQYF	TGTGCCAGCAGCTCGACAGGGGGAGCAGTCTACGAGCAGTACTTC
TRBD2	TRBV6-4	TRBJ2-1	15	once	CASSALAGPYNEQFF	TGTGCCAGCAGTGCACTAGCGGGGCCTTACAATGAGCAGTTCTTC
.	TRBV7-2	TRBJ2-5	14	.	CASSPPPGRETQYF	TGTGCCAGCAGCCCTCCTCCGGGAAGGGAGACCCAGTACTTC